The rows below give T cell receptor beta chains drawn from one sample of a study of T cell responses to AZD1222 COVID-19 vaccine. Generated by immunoSEQ multiplex PCR, the TCRdb table keeps only in-frame clones and is missing some. Of about 130,000 clones in the sample, over 90% were seen once. The source material was peripheral blood, sampled on day 0 of AZD1222 vaccination. Receptors were obtained from an adult in good health. The CDR3 runs from the conserved cysteine through the conserved F or W. The D gene is left open where the match is weak. Not all rows give a size; the values are once, few, many and, for expanded clones, a class.

j_gene | d_gene | v_gene | abundance | CDR3aa | CDR3nt
TRBJ2-1 | NA | TRBV5-1 | NA | CASSFTRSNEQFF | TGCGCCAGCAGCTTTACGAGGAGCAATGAGCAGTTCTTC
TRBJ1-1 | NA | TRBV5-1 | NA | CASSLAHPGTEAFF | TGCGCCAGCAGCTTGGCCCACCCGGGGACTGAAGCTTTCTTT
TRBJ1-2 | NA | TRBV5-1 | once | CASSLVQGRNYGYTF | TGCGCCAGCAGCTTGGTACAGGGCCGAAACTATGGCTACACCTTC
TRBJ1-1 | NA | TRBV3-1/TRBV3-2 | NA | CATSWGDTEAFF | TGTGCCACCTCCTGGGGGGACACTGAAGCTTTCTTT
TRBJ2-7 | NA | TRBV5-1 | NA | CASSPSLSGAYEQYF | TGCGCCAGCAGCCCGAGTCTGTCTGGGGCTTACGAGCAGTACTTC
TRBJ1-3 | NA | TRBV10-3 | NA | CAISQANSGNTIYF | TGTGCCATCAGTCAGGCGAACTCTGGAAACACCATATATTTT
TRBJ2-3 | NA | TRBV9 | NA | CASSVAGGSDTQYF | TGTGCCAGCAGCGTAGCGGGGGGCTCAGATACGCAGTATTTT
TRBJ2-7 | NA | TRBV11-2 | few | CASSLRTGSYEQYF | TGTGCCAGCAGCTTACGAACAGGGTCCTACGAGCAGTACTTC
TRBJ2-7 | TRBD1 | TRBV11-3 | NA | CASSIRGQDYEQYF | TGTGCCAGCAGCATTAGGGGACAGGACTACGAGCAGTACTTC
TRBJ2-6 | NA | TRBV18 | NA | CASSPRAGTGLKSSGANVLTF | TGTGCCAGCTCACCGCGAGCCGGGACGGGGCTGAAGTCTTCGGGGGCCAACGTCCTGACTTTC
TRBJ1-4 | NA | TRBV5-1 | NA | CASSEQATNEKLFF | TGCGCCAGCAGCGAACAGGCAACTAATGAAAAACTGTTTTTT
TRBJ2-1 | NA | TRBV3-1/TRBV3-2 | NA | CASSPALARDNEQFF | TGTGCCAGCAGCCCGGCGCTAGCGAGGGACAATGAGCAGTTCTTC
TRBJ2-5 | TRBD2 | TRBV5-1 | NA | CASSLRGVETQYF | TGCGCCAGCAGCTTGCGGGGGGTAGAGACCCAGTACTTC
TRBJ1-1 | NA | TRBV6-1 | NA | CASSELGYRPTEAFF | TGTGCCAGCAGTGAACTTGGATATCGTCCAACTGAAGCTTTCTTT
TRBJ1-1 | NA | TRBV6-5 | NA | CASSYSSVGEAFF | TGTGCCAGCAGTTACTCTTCGGTTGGTGAAGCTTTCTTT
TRBJ1-4 | NA | TRBV21-1 | few | CATLGGGIATNEKLFF | TGTGCCACCCTGGGTGGGGGGATTGCAACTAATGAAAAACTGTTTTTT
TRBJ1-6 | NA | TRBV2 | once | CASSVALGGANSPLHF | TGTGCCAGCAGTGTTGCGCTCGGGGGTGCCAATTCACCCCTCCACTTT
TRBJ2-7 | NA | TRBV9 | NA | CASSVDGGNEQYF | TGTGCCAGCAGCGTAGACGGAGGGAACGAGCAGTACTTC
TRBJ1-1 | NA | TRBV2 | NA | CASTSRAGNTEAFF | TGTGCCAGCACCTCCCGGGCAGGGAACACTGAAGCTTTCTTT
TRBJ2-1 | NA | TRBV9 | NA | CASSAPPGFEQFF | TGTGCCAGCAGCGCCCCACCGGGATTTGAGCAGTTCTTC
TRBJ1-1 | NA | TRBV6-5 | NA | CASSSRGYTEAFF | TGTGCCAGCAGCAGCAGGGGATACACTGAAGCTTTCTTT
TRBJ1-3 | TRBD1 | TRBV19 | NA | CASSTQQGGSSGNTIYF | TGTGCCAGTAGTACTCAACAGGGGGGCAGCTCTGGAAACACCATATATTTT
TRBJ2-7 | TRBD1 | TRBV7-8 | once | CASSQWVRPGQGVDEQYF | TGTGCCAGCAGCCAATGGGTTAGACCGGGACAGGGGGTCGACGAGCAGTACTTC
TRBJ2-1 | NA | TRBV13 | NA | CASRGVHNEQFF | TGTGCCAGCAGGGGAGTCCACAATGAGCAGTTCTTC
TRBJ1-1 | NA | TRBV20-1 | NA | CSASEQVEAFF | TGCAGTGCCTCTGAGCAGGTTGAAGCTTTCTTT
TRBJ1-6 | TRBD1 | TRBV7-6 | NA | CASSARTGVVSPLHF | TGTGCCAGCAGCGCGCGAACAGGGGTAGTGTCACCCCTCCACTTT
TRBJ2-1 | TRBD1 | TRBV7-9 | NA | CASSPPLWTGGENEQFF | TGTGCCAGCAGCCCTCCTCTGTGGACAGGGGGTGAGAATGAGCAGTTCTTC
TRBJ2-7 | TRBD1 | TRBV29-1 | NA | CSVVRDRGSPGAEQYF | TGCAGCGTCGTCCGGGACAGGGGGTCTCCTGGGGCCGAGCAGTACTTC